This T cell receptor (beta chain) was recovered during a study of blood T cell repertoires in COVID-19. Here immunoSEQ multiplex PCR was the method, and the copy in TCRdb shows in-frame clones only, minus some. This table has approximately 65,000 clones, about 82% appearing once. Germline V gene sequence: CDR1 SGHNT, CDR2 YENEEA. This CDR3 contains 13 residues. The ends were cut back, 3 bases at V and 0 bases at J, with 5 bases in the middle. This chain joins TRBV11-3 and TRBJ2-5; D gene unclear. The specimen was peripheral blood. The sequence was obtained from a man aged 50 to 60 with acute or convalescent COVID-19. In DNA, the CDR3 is TGTGCCAGCAGCTTCGCGGACCAAGAGACCCAGTACTTC. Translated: CASSFADQETQYF.